This entry is about one T cell receptor beta chain. This clonotype occurred many times. No antigen is known for it. No base-level quality is on record; no much larger clone is a single base apart. V is reduced by 0 bases and J by 0 bases, leaving a spacing of 4 bases between them. The germline V gene encodes CDR1 MGHRA and CDR2 YSYEKL. Counted from cysteine to phenylalanine, this CDR3 has 14 amino acids. The read is trimmed to its CDR3 DNA, 42 bases read in frame from base 1. This record belongs to a study of response to subunit inactivated influenza vaccine listed by TCRdb under 2018. Notes on the research overall: Deep quantitative T cell receptor repertoire profiling was used in the study to track responses to a trivalent subunit inactivated influenza vaccine.

Libraries were prepared through RT-PCR. Sequencing instrument: Illumina HiSeq 2500. TCRdb reran the public reads through fastp at Q25 and MiXCR, keeping productive beta chains. Identical CDR3 protein sequences are pooled into one entry, listed with their most common genes and DNA. For this sample the table gives 530,000 or so distinct CDR3 sequences, of which 25% were detected only once. Less than 2.5% of the sample goes to the ten largest clones. What the study reported, not specific to this receptor: It was suggested by the authors that each seasonal influenza vaccination may recruit only a limited number of new T cells.

The origin of this receptor is a man between 50 and 59 years old who received an inactivated influenza vaccine. Donor details come from another sample of the same person, matched by shared clones. The sequence is built from TRBV4-1 and TRBJ2-3; no D gene is confidently identified. The material sequenced was CD4+ T cells sorted from PBMCs, taken roughly 5 days after vaccination. The CDR3 protein: CASSQEPSTDTQYF. In nucleotides, the sequence is TGCGCCAGCAGCCAAGAGCCGAGCACAGATACGCAGTATTTT.